The clone carrying this T cell receptor beta chain was observed a handful of times. The antigen is unknown. The read stops 3 residues short of the end of the CDR3; the missing end is completed from the germline J gene. These data originate in a study of T cell clonality in common variable immunodeficiency. Study-level results: Fewer deletions and N-nucleotide insertions were reportedly seen in common variable immunodeficiency TCR beta sequences.

Unmatched junction bases numbered 11, after V lost 6 bases and J lost 3 bases. Germline CDR1 is LNHDA and CDR2 is SQIVND (reference sequence). The CDR3 sequence is 16 residues long. Equal genomic DNA amounts from CVID and control samples were sequenced. Libraries were prepared by immunoSEQ multiplex PCR; TCRdb keeps only in-frame clonotypes and omits some of them. The table lists over 20,000 clones, with no singletons. The sample was peripheral blood mononuclear cells. The TCR comes from a human donor with common variable immunodeficiency. The V and J genes are TRBV19 and TRBJ2-1, with 7 bases matching TRBD2. Partial CDR3 DNA: TGTGCCAGTAGCAGTCCGGGACTACAAATCTACAATGAG. As protein: CASSSPGLQIYNE. The full CDR3 reads CASSSPGLQIYNEQFF.